Presented here are 2 T cell receptor beta chains from one specimen sequenced in a study of molecular identifiers for immune sequencing clone quantification. TCRdb reprocessed the PCR reads via MiXCR and lists one record per CDR3 protein. The top ten hold roughly 0.9% of the sample, which has about 640,000 distinct CDR3 sequences, 20% seen once. Input material: naive CD8+ T cells from blood, with Jurkat cell RNA spiked in. Subset in this sample: FACS-sorted CD8+CD4-CCR7+CD45RA+ naive T cells. The source of these receptors is a human donor in good health. Some libraries in this study had Jurkat cell RNA spiked in.

Here the CDR3 DNA reads TGTGCCAGCAGGACAGAGGGTGGGGAGACCCAGTACTTC. Translating gives CASRTEGGETQYF. V usage is TRBV27 and J usage is TRBJ2-5, with D perhaps given as TRBD1 or TRBD2 (5 bases each). The length of the CDR3 is 13 residues. Germline-derived CDR1 and CDR2 are MNHEY and SMNVEV (reference sequence). V lost 6 bases to trimming and J lost 5 bases, with 13 bases between them.

This clonotype turned up a few times. The V and J genes are TRBV7-2 and TRBJ2-5; no reliable D call. The germline CDR1 and CDR2 sequences are SGHTA and FQGNSA. CDR3 size: 13 residues. V lost 7 bases and J 2 bases, leaving 11 bases between the germline ends. The CDR3 is CASTPIGQETQYF. The CDR3, as DNA: TGTGCCAGCACCCCAATTGGACAAGAGACCCAGTACTTC.